This TCR delta chain was obtained from a study of γδ T cells in repeated Plasmodium falciparum infection. With CATT, TCRdb re-called clones from the multiplex PCR reads. The table shows roughly 90,000 delta-chain clones, with over 1.1% occurring only once. The germline CDR1 and CDR2 sequences are GEAIGNYY and EKD. The CDR3 length is 18 residues. Trimming stripped 3 bases from V and 0 bases from J, with 22 bases between. This clone was seen only a few times. This DNA translates differently at residue 7 from the TCRdb protein, which is that of a much larger clone; a read error is likely, and the protein shown is the DNA's own translation. Flow sorting of PBMC yielded separate Vgamma9/Vdelta2+ and Vdelta2-negative gammadelta T cell populations for bulk repertoire analysis.

Sequenced material: gamma-delta T cells from blood. The source of this sequence is a pool of human donors (malaria-infected and uninfected, not separated). This rearrangement joins TRDV2 to TRDJ1; no clear D. No J segment appears in TCRdb, so it was assigned here by matching the sequence to germline. The CDR3 reads CACDSITGSMGNTDKLIF. The CDR3 DNA reads as TGTGCCTGTGACTCGATAACCGGCTCAATGGGAAACACCGATAAACTCATCTTT.